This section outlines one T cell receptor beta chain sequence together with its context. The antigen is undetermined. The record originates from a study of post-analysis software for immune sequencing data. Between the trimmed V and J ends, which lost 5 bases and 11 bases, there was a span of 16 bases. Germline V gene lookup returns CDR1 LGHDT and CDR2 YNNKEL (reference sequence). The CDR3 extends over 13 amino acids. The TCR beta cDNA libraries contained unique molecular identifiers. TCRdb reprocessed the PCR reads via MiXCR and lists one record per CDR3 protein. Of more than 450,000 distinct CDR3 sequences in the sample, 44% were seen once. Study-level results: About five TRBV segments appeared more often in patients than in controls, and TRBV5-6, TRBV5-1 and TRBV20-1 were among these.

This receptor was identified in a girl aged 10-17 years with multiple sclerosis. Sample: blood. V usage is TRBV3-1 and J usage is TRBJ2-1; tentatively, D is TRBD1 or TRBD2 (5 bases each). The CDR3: CASSTYTGTQQFF. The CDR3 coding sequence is TGTGCCAGCAGCACCTACACCGGGACCCAGCAGTTCTTC.